These 23 T cell receptor beta chains came from one sample sequenced in a study of blood T cell repertoires in COVID-19. Repertoires were generated with immunoSEQ multiplex PCR, while TCRdb's copy carries only in-frame clones and drops some. Counted here are some 200,000 clones, about 87% occurring once; the ten biggest clones make up around 3.5%. The sequencing input was peripheral blood. These receptors all stem from a man younger than 35 with active or convalescent COVID-19.

V and J are TRBV5-6 and TRBJ2-7, with 10 positions matching TRBD2. Germline CDR1 and CDR2: SGHDT and YYEEEE. V shed 5 bases, J shed 2 bases, and the junction held 10 bases outside the gene matches. The CDR3 extends over 16 amino acids. CDR3 coding DNA: TGTGCCAGCAGACCCGGACTAGCGGTAAACCCCTACGAGCAGTACTTC. Translation: CASRPGLAVNPYEQYF.

The rearrangement links TRBV7-2 to TRBJ1-1; D is unclear. V dropped 5 bases and J dropped 1 base, with 20 bases sitting between them. The CDR3 sequence is 17 residues long. The germline gives CDR1 SGHTA, CDR2 FQGNSA. The CDR3 region is CASSLLAARSENTEAFF. DNA of the CDR3: TGTGCCAGCAGCCTATTAGCGGCCCGATCAGAGAACACTGAAGCTTTCTTT.

The chain employs TRBV2 and TRBJ1-3; 9 bases are shared with TRBD1. There are 13 residues in the CDR3. In germline, CDR1 is SNHLY, CDR2 FYNNEI. The ends lost 6 bases at V and 3 bases at J; junction bases unmatched: 0. CDR3 sequence (DNA): TGTGCCAGCAGGACAGGGGGTGGAAACACCATATATTTT. Its protein is CASRTGGGNTIYF.

The chain has TRBV10-2 and TRBJ2-1; the match to TRBD2 covers 9 bases. The CDR3 has 15 residues. Germline loops: CDR1 WSHSY, CDR2 SAAADI. Trimming took 6 bases from V and 5 from J; bases not matched to a gene: 8. The CDR3 protein is CASRLAGAPNNEQFF. The CDR3 region has the DNA TGCGCCAGCAGGTTAGCGGGGGCCCCAAACAATGAGCAGTTCTTC.

The rearrangement links TRBV27 to TRBJ2-2; 8 bases are a match to TRBD1. This CDR3 comprises 13 residues. Germline assignment: CDR1 MNHEY and CDR2 SMNVEV (reference sequence). J gave up 6 bases and V 6 bases, and 3 bases lay outside the gene matches. The CDR3 sequence: CASRTTGAGELFF. CDR3 nucleotide sequence: TGTGCCAGCAGAACGACAGGGGCCGGGGAGCTGTTTTTT.

This chain joins TRBV7-9 and TRBJ1-1; 9 bases align to TRBD1. J was trimmed by 10 bases and V by 6 bases; bases with no gene match: 15. There are 15 residues in the CDR3. Germline CDR1 and CDR2: SEHNR and FQNEAQ (reference sequence). The CDR3 DNA is TGTGCCAGCAGTCCACCTCTCCGGGACAGGGTAATAGCTTTCTTT. Encoded protein: CASSPPLRDRVIAFF.

This clone was recorded a few times. The V gene is TRBV2, the J gene TRBJ1-2, with D perhaps TRBD1 (6 bases). The CDR3 covers 16 residues. Trimming removed 5 bases from V and 0 bases from J, with 16 bases in between. CDR1 and CDR2 from the germline V gene are SNHLY and FYNNEI. This chain's CDR3 is CASSRIPGASNYGYTF. DNA of the CDR3: TGTGCCAGCAGTCGTATTCCAGGGGCCTCTAACTATGGCTACACCTTC. The full variable domain, completed using reference TRBV2 and TRBJ1-2, is EPEVTQTPSHQVTQMGQEVILRCVPISNHLYFYWYRQILGQKVEFLVSFYNNEISEKSEIFDDQFSVERPDGSNFTLKIRSTKLEDSAMYFCASSRIPGASNYGYTFGSGTRLTVV.

For this clone: The same CDR3 can be traced to other DNA sequences in this sample. The chain links TRBV2 to TRBJ1-2; 7 bases agree with TRBD1. CDR1 is SNHLY, CDR2 FYNNEI, per germline. CDR3 size: 13 residues. Trimming took 3 bases from V and 2 from J; bases not matched to a gene: 0. The CDR3 DNA follows: TGTGCCAGCAGTGAGACAGGGAACTATGGCTACACCTTC. Encoded protein: CASSETGNYGYTF.

CDR3 region: CASSSRTGGIVEAFF. CDR3 nucleotides: TGTGCCAGCAGCTCGCGGACAGGGGGCATCGTTGAAGCTTTCTTT. The chain carries TRBV11-2 and TRBJ1-1; 11 bases match TRBD1. CDR1 and CDR2 from the germline V gene are SGHAT and FQNNGV. V was pared by 4 bases and J by 7 bases, with 8 bases of the junction left unmatched. The CDR3 runs to 15 residues.

The chain uses TRBV4-1 and TRBJ1-1; D is possibly TRBD1 (6 bases). Germline-derived CDR1 and CDR2 are MGHRA and YSYEKL. The CDR3 is 15 amino acids. V shed 3 bases and J shed 0 bases, with 11 bases lying between them. The CDR3 loop reads CASSQGTSLNTEAFF. The CDR3 DNA reads as TGCGCCAGCAGCCAGGGGACATCCTTGAACACTGAAGCTTTCTTT.

The chain is built from TRBV5-1 and TRBJ1-2; possibly TRBD1 for D (6 bases). Looked up from germline, CDR1 is SGHRS and CDR2 is YFSETQ. CDR3 length equals 14 residues. V lost 7 bases, J lost 6 bases, and 19 bases lay in between. DNA for the CDR3: TGCGCCAGCGGTTTAGGGGGGGCGCCGGATGGCTACACCTTC. Translation gives CASGLGGAPDGYTF. The whole variable domain, remainder taken from reference TRBV5-1 and TRBJ1-2, is KAGVTQTPRYLIKTRGQQVTLSCSPISGHRSVSWYQQTPGQGLQFLFEYFSETQRNKGNFPGRFSGRQFSNSRSEMNVSTLELGDSALYLCASGLGGAPDGYTFGSGTRLTVV.

The chain uses TRBV2 and TRBJ2-5; D is perhaps TRBD2 (5 bases). The CDR3 has 15 amino acids. Germline CDR1 is SNHLY and CDR2 is FYNNEI. The ends were cut back, 2 bases at V and 3 bases at J, with 13 bases in the middle. CDR3 sequence: CASSEQRNGEETQYF. The CDR3 DNA reads as TGTGCCAGCAGTGAACAGAGGAACGGGGAAGAGACCCAGTACTTC.

This clone has a handful of counts. The genes are TRBV13 and TRBJ1-4; 9 bases fit TRBD1. Germline-derived CDR1 and CDR2 are PRHDT and FYEKMQ (reference sequence). CDR3 length equals 18 residues. Trimming removed 4 bases from V and 0 bases from J; junction bases left unmatched: 9. In DNA form, the CDR3 reads TGTGCCAGCAGCTCATCACAGGGGGCGAAAGCAACTAATGAAAAACTGTTTTTT. Its protein is CASSSSQGAKATNEKLFF.

A few counts support this clone. The chain is built from TRBV6-1 and TRBJ1-2; 8 nucleotides align to TRBD1. The CDR3 is 14 amino acids. Germline CDR1 MNHNS, CDR2 SASEGT. The junction had 7 bases not matched to a gene; V was cut back by 3 bases and J by 7 bases. The CDR3 nucleotides read TGTGCCAGCAGTGAGGGACAGGAAATCTCTGGCTACACCTTC. Translated, it gives CASSEGQEISGYTF.

The chain carries TRBV13 and TRBJ1-2; D not certain. The CDR3 totals 14 residues. Trimming left V 1 base short and J 6 bases short, with 12 bases between. Germline V lookup: CDR1 PRHDT, CDR2 FYEKMQ (reference sequence). The CDR3 is CASSLARDMNGYTF. The CDR3, as DNA: TGTGCCAGCAGCTTAGCGCGGGATATGAATGGCTACACCTTC.

This clone was picked up a small number of times. The V gene is TRBV27, the J gene TRBJ2-7; 7 nucleotides align to TRBD2. The germline V gene has CDR1 MNHEY and CDR2 SMNVEV (reference sequence). V lost 2 bases to trimming and J lost 4 bases; unmatched junction nucleotides: 11. CDR3 length: 16 residues. DNA of the CDR3: TGTGCCAGCAGTTTAGCGGGAGAGGTAATTAGGTACGAGCAGTACTTC. This translates into CASSLAGEVIRYEQYF.

The genes are TRBV19 and TRBJ1-2; 9 positions agree with TRBD1. V lost 3 bases to trimming and J lost 7 bases; unmatched junction nucleotides: 6. Looked up from germline, CDR1 is LNHDA and CDR2 is SQIVND (reference sequence). The CDR3 contains 14 residues. As DNA, the CDR3 is TGTGCCAGTAGTATTTGGGACAGGGAGTCTGGCTACACCTTC. Amino acids: CASSIWDRESGYTF.

CDR3 loop: CASIEPGQGTDTQYF. The CDR3 nucleotides are TGTGCCAGCATCGAGCCGGGACAGGGCACAGATACGCAGTATTTT. V is TRBV7-8 and J is TRBJ2-3, with 8 bases matching TRBD1. CDR1 and CDR2 from the germline V gene are SGHVS and FQNEAQ. The CDR3 runs 15 residues. Trimming took 7 bases from V and 1 from J; bases not matched to a gene: 7.

This chain uses TRBV20-1 with TRBJ1-1; D ambiguous. Between the trimmed V and J ends, which lost 3 bases and 3 bases, there was a span of 5 bases. CDR1 is DFQATT, CDR2 SNEGSKA, per germline (reference sequence). There are 11 residues in the CDR3. CDR3 protein: CSASLDTEAFF. For the CDR3, the DNA is TGCAGTGCTAGTCTTGACACTGAAGCTTTCTTT.

Regarding this clone: The same CDR3 also results from other DNA sequences found in this sample. The chain carries TRBV5-1 and TRBJ2-1; the match to TRBD2 covers 10 bases. The germline V gene has CDR1 SGHRS and CDR2 YFSETQ. After removal of 0 bases from V and 6 bases from J, the junction contained 3 bases not matched to a gene. This CDR3 region has 15 residues. CDR3 region: CASSLGLAGVNEQFF. In DNA, the CDR3 is TGCGCCAGCAGCTTGGGGCTAGCGGGAGTCAATGAGCAGTTCTTC. Drawing the rest from reference TRBV5-1 and TRBJ2-1, the complete variable domain is KAGVTQTPRYLIKTRGQQVTLSCSPISGHRSVSWYQQTPGQGLQFLFEYFSETQRNKGNFPGRFSGRQFSNSRSEMNVSTLELGDSALYLCASSLGLAGVNEQFFGPGTRLTVL.

CDR3: CASSITTGGGTGELFF. The CDR3 region has the DNA TGTGCCAGCAGCATCACTACAGGGGGCGGTACCGGGGAGCTGTTTTTT. The chain couples TRBV5-4 to TRBJ2-2; 9 bases fit TRBD1. The CDR3 contains 16 residues. Germline V gene data show CDR1 as SGHNT and CDR2 as YYREEE (reference sequence). V lost 4 bases to trimming and J lost 5 bases; unmatched junction nucleotides: 9.

The chain couples TRBV11-3 to TRBJ2-6; weak D call: TRBD1 (6 bases). V was clipped by 5 bases and J by 3 bases, with 8 bases between them. Germline loops: CDR1 SGHNT, CDR2 YENEEA. This CDR3 contains 14 residues. The CDR3 DNA is TGTGCCAGCAGCCCAGGGGTTGGGGCCAACGTCCTGACTTTC. Protein sequence: CASSPGVGANVLTF.

The chain uses TRBV13 and TRBJ2-3; 9 positions match TRBD2. The CDR3 loop spans 19 amino acids. Germline-derived CDR1 and CDR2 are PRHDT and FYEKMQ (reference sequence). Unmatched junction bases numbered 19, after V lost 5 bases and J lost 4 bases. CDR3 DNA: TGTGCCAGCAGCCAACCGGCGGGCGGGAGGGCCGTTGAGGCAGATACGCAGTATTTT. Its protein is CASSQPAGGRAVEADTQYF. Supplemented by reference TRBV13 and TRBJ2-3, the full variable domain reads AAGVIQSPRHLIKEKRETATLKCYPIPRHDTVYWYQQGPGQDPQFLISFYEKMQSDKGSIPDRFSAQQFSDYHSELNMSSLELGDSALYFCASSQPAGGRAVEADTQYFGPGTRLTVL.